These 20 T cell receptor beta chains were all obtained from the same sample, sequenced in a study of blood T cell repertoires in COVID-19. TCRdb keeps only in-frame clones here, not all; method: immunoSEQ multiplex PCR. The sample holds about 92,000 clones; roughly 75% are singletons and the top ten take approximately 8.7%. Sequenced: peripheral blood. These receptors all stem from a man aged 50-60 years who had recovered from COVID-19.

The rearrangement uses TRBV24-1 and TRBJ2-1; 8 bases are shared with TRBD2. The CDR3 covers 16 residues. CDR1 and CDR2 from the germline V gene are KGHDR and SFDVKD. Losses at the gene ends were 7 bases for V and 4 bases for J; bases not matched to a gene: 11. The CDR3: CATRGRGAGDYNEQFF. The CDR3 nucleotides are TGTGCCACCAGGGGGAGGGGAGCGGGAGATTACAATGAGCAGTTCTTC.

The rearrangement links TRBV5-4 to TRBJ1-3; 7 bases agree with TRBD1. The CDR3 spans 15 residues. Per germline, CDR1 SGHNT and CDR2 YYREEE (reference sequence). The V and J ends lost 4 bases and 0 bases, in that order; junction bases with no gene match: 4. The CDR3 loop reads CASSPQGNSGNTIYF. The CDR3, as DNA: TGTGCCAGCAGCCCACAGGGGAACTCTGGAAACACCATATATTTT.

This chain uses TRBV2 with TRBJ2-5; 11 bases fit TRBD2. V dropped 7 bases and J dropped 6; count of bases not matched to a gene: 13. CDR1 and CDR2 (germline): SNHLY, FYNNEI. CDR3 size: 16 residues. Written as DNA, the CDR3 is TGTGCCAGCACCCACAGGGGTAGCGGGGGGGAAAAGACCCAGTACTTC. As protein: CASTHRGSGGEKTQYF.

The V call is TRBV25-1, the J call TRBJ2-1; no reliable D call. The V gene's germline CDR1 is MGHDK and CDR2 SYGVNS. The germline V and J ends were trimmed by 4 bases and 8 bases, with 18 bases remaining between them. The CDR3 spans 15 residues. The CDR3 DNA sequence: TGTGCCAGCAGTGGTAGATCCGGGTCCCTTGATGAGCAGTTCTTC. It yields the protein CASSGRSGSLDEQFF.

The CDR3 region is CASRSGTSGRKAYEQYF. The CDR3 DNA follows: TGTGCCAGCAGATCCGGGACTAGCGGGAGGAAAGCCTACGAGCAGTACTTC. The chain has TRBV28 and TRBJ2-7, with 15 bases matching TRBD2. The ends lost 6 bases at V and 2 bases at J; junction bases unmatched: 8. CDR3 length: 17 amino acids. Germline-derived CDR1 and CDR2 are MDHEN and SYDVKM.

CDR3 amino acids: CAVRVADYNEQFF. CDR3 DNA sequence: TGTGCCGTCAGGGTAGCGGACTACAATGAGCAGTTCTTC. V and J are TRBV28 and TRBJ2-1; maybe TRBD2 (6 bases). Germline CDR1 and CDR2: MDHEN and SYDVKM. The CDR3 runs 13 residues. V lost 11 bases and J 3 bases, leaving 14 bases between the germline ends.

In nucleotides, the CDR3 is TGTGCCAGCTCAATCGACAGTTCCTCCTACGAGCAGTACTTC. Protein sequence: CASSIDSSSYEQYF. J is TRBJ2-7 and V is TRBV18; D is possibly TRBD1 (5 bases). This CDR3 spans 14 amino acids. V lost 5 bases to trimming and J lost 0 bases, with 11 bases between them. The germline CDR1 and CDR2 sequences are KGHSH and LQKENI.

This clone counts as medium-sized. J is TRBJ1-4 and V is TRBV14; possible D gene TRBD1, 5 bases. CDR1 and CDR2 from the germline V gene are SGHDN and FVKESK. This CDR3 is 15 amino acids long. The V gene lost 0 bases and the J gene lost 4 bases, with 9 bases spanning the gap. For the CDR3, the DNA is TGTGCCAGCAGCCAAGATCGGGGGTATAATGAAAAACTGTTTTTT. It translates to CASSQDRGYNEKLFF.

The chain combines TRBV5-1 with TRBJ1-3; 7 nucleotides align to TRBD1. Germline values: CDR1 SGHRS, CDR2 YFSETQ. V lost 0 bases and J lost 4; bases outside the gene matches: 4. CDR3 length: 15 amino acids. CDR3 region: CASSLAGQRGNTIYF. CDR3 bases: TGCGCCAGCAGCTTGGCGGGACAGAGAGGAAACACCATATATTTT.

The rearrangement joins TRBV6-5 to TRBJ1-1, with 7 bases fitting TRBD1. J gave up 2 bases and V 2 bases, and 2 bases lay outside the gene matches. Germline loops: CDR1 MNHEY, CDR2 SVGAGI. The CDR3 contains 14 residues. The CDR3 here is CASSYGQVNTEAFF. DNA of the CDR3: TGTGCCAGCAGTTACGGACAGGTAAACACTGAAGCTTTCTTT.

The chain combines TRBV7-3 with TRBJ2-1; 15 bases fit TRBD2. The CDR3 is 15 amino acids. V dropped 4 bases and J dropped 8; count of bases not matched to a gene: 3. The V gene's germline CDR1 is SGHTA and CDR2 FQGTGA. The CDR3 DNA reads as TGTGCCAGCAGCTCCGGACTAGCGGGAGGGTATGAGCAGTTCTTC. Translating gives CASSSGLAGGYEQFF.

The gene calls are TRBV7-9 and TRBJ2-7; 9 bases map to TRBD1. J gave up 5 bases and V 0 bases, and 5 bases lay outside the gene matches. CDR3 length: 15 amino acids. In germline, CDR1 is SEHNR, CDR2 FQNEAQ (reference sequence). The DNA of the CDR3 is TGTGCCAGCAGCTTAGCCGGGACAGGGTTTAACGAGCAGTACTTC. Amino acid sequence: CASSLAGTGFNEQYF.

The genes are TRBV5-1 and TRBJ1-1, with a weak D call TRBD1 (6 bases). Per germline, CDR1 SGHRS and CDR2 YFSETQ. V was cut by 0 bases and J by 4 bases, with 13 bases left in between. CDR3 length: 15 residues. CDR3 bases: TGCGCCAGCAGCTTGGATGGGGGGGCAGGCACTGAAGCTTTCTTT. This encodes CASSLDGGAGTEAFF.

J is TRBJ1-1 and V is TRBV6-6, with D maybe TRBD1 (5 bases). The CDR3 contains 15 residues. Trimming pared 0 bases from V and 5 bases from J, leaving 13 bases between. CDR1 MNHNY and CDR2 SVGAGI come from the germline V gene (reference sequence). The CDR3 DNA reads as TGTGCCAGCAGTTACTCGGCCCAGGGTGGTACTGAAGCTTTCTTT. As protein: CASSYSAQGGTEAFF.

CDR3 amino acids: CATSRALAGGTDTQYF. In DNA form, the CDR3 reads TGTGCCACCAGCAGGGCACTAGCGGGAGGGACAGATACGCAGTATTTT. This chain links TRBV15 with TRBJ2-3; 13 nucleotides align to TRBD2. The CDR3 runs 16 residues. Losses at the gene ends were 3 bases for V and 3 bases for J; bases not matched to a gene: 3. CDR1 LNHNV and CDR2 YYDKDF come from the germline V gene (reference sequence).

This clone was recorded only once. The chain recombines TRBV14 with TRBJ1-2; 9 bases map to TRBD1. Looked up from germline, CDR1 is SGHDN and CDR2 is FVKESK. This CDR3 is 14 amino acids long. The trim removed 3 bases at V and 6 bases at J, leaving 5 bases unmatched. In DNA, the CDR3 is TGTGCCAGCAGCCACCGGACAGGGGAGAATGGCTACACCTTC. This translates into CASSHRTGENGYTF.

The chain is built from TRBV3-1 (or the pseudogene TRBV3-2) and TRBJ2-3; a possible D gene is TRBD1 (8 bases). The CDR3 contains 16 residues. V dropped 5 bases and J dropped 0 bases, with 15 bases sitting between them. In germline, CDR1 is LGHDT, CDR2 YNNKEL (reference sequence). As DNA, the CDR3 is TGTGCCAGCAGCGCAAACAGGGGGGGAAGCACAGATACGCAGTATTTT. It codes for CASSANRGGSTDTQYF.

V usage is TRBV6-5 and J usage is TRBJ1-3, with D unclear. The CDR3 runs 14 residues. Germline CDR1 MNHEY, CDR2 SVGAGI. Trimming left V 6 bases short and J 0 bases short, with 9 bases between. CDR3 in DNA: TGTGCCAGCAGCCCGAGAGCCTCTGGAAACACCATATATTTT. It codes for CASSPRASGNTIYF.

This clone was found a few times. In nucleotides, the CDR3 is TGTGCCAGCAGCTTAGAGGGAGCGGGAGGGAGGGAGACCCAGTACTTC. This gives the protein CASSLEGAGGRETQYF. The gene calls are TRBV7-6 and TRBJ2-5; TRBD2 matches at 10 bases. This CDR3 region has 16 residues. CDR1 and CDR2 from the germline V gene are SGHVS and FNYEAQ. V was clipped by 1 base and J by 5 bases; unmatched bases: 7.

Turning to this clone: Other DNA sequences in this specimen translate into the identical CDR3. The chain uses TRBV19 and TRBJ1-1, with D maybe TRBD1 (5 bases). CDR3 length equals 15 residues. CDR1 is LNHDA and CDR2 is SQIVND in the germline V gene (reference sequence). The V end lost 1 base, the J end lost 1 base, and 10 bases lay between the germline ends. Here the CDR3 DNA reads TGTGCCAGTAGTATAGGGGGCGGGAGGAACACTGAAGCTTTCTTT. Residues: CASSIGGGRNTEAFF.